The TCR beta chain under discussion was sequenced for a study of cytomegalovirus exposure and HLA in healthy donors. Germline assignment: CDR1 GTSNPN and CDR2 SVGIG (reference sequence). Between the trimmed V and J ends, which lost 3 bases and 4 bases, there was a span of 15 bases. The CDR3 runs to 14 residues. 13 Jbeta primers and 60 Vbeta primers were used for the PCR. Produced via immunoSEQ multiplex PCR; TCRdb's table is partial and in-frame only. The table has 200,000 to 250,000 clones, roughly 79% seen once; the top ten hold more than 0.45%. What was sequenced was PBMCs. This TCR was recovered from a woman in her thirties or forties in good health and CMV-seronegative. The chain recombines TRBV30 with TRBJ1-2, with D possibly matching TRBD1 (5 bases). CDR3 DNA: TGTGCCTGGAGCCACGATATGGGGCTCTATGGCTACACCTTC. Encoded protein: CAWSHDMGLYGYTF.